The present T cell receptor beta chain was sequenced within a study of CD8 T cells in Susac syndrome. Study in general: Each patient with Susac syndrome, at the time of blood draw, was therapy-naive, on corticosteroids, or on intravenous immunoglobulin alone. Study observations and caveats: Where Susac syndrome CD4+ T cell repertoires were concerned, no clonal expansion was evident.

With random hexamers, reverse transcription was performed on about 0.5 to 1 ug of RNA. From the immunoSEQ multiplex PCR reads, TCRdb called clonotypes with MiXCR, one entry per CDR3 protein. The sample shows 150,000 to 160,000 distinct CDR3 sequences, approximately 95% of them seen only once. The CDR3 has 13 residues. Germline V CDR1 and CDR2: SNHLY, FYNNEI. The V end was cut by 5 bases, the J end by 8 bases, with 12 bases between. Sequencing of TCR beta was undertaken in CD8+ and CD4+ T cells derived from blood. Recently defined diagnostic criteria classed the Susac syndrome patients as definite or probable. This clonotype was observed once. What it binds is unknown.

Sequencing was done on a sample of CD4+ T cells from PBMCs. The chain links TRBV2 to TRBJ2-2; TRBD2 is a possible D gene (5 bases). The sequence was collected from a human donor with Susac syndrome. Here the CDR3 reads CASSSTIWGELFF. The CDR3 nucleotides are TGTGCCAGCAGTTCGACTATCTGGGGGGAGCTGTTTTTT. Full variable domain (remainder filled in from reference TRBV2 and TRBJ2-2): EPEVTQTPSHQVTQMGQEVILRCVPISNHLYFYWYRQILGQKVEFLVSFYNNEISEKSEIFDDQFSVERPDGSNFTLKIRSTKLEDSAMYFCASSSTIWGELFFGEGSRLTVL.